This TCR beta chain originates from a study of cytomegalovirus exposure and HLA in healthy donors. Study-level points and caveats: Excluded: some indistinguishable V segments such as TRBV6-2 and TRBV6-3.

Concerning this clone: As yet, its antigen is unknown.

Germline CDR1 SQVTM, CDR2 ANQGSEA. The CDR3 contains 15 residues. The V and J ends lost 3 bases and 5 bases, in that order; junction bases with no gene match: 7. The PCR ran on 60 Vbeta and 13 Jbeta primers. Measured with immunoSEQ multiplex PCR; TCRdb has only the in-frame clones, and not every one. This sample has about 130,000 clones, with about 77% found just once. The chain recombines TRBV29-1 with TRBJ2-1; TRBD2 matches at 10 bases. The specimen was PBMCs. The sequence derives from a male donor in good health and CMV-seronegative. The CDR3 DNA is TGCAGCGTTGATCCAAGACTAGCGGGCCACAATGAGCAGTTCTTC. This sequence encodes CSVDPRLAGHNEQFF.